The next 7 T cell receptor beta chains were all read from a single sample in a study of early T cells in non-severe SARS-CoV-2 infection. TCRdb reanalysed the 5' RACE reads using MiXCR and keeps one entry per CDR3 protein. The sample lists tens of thousands of distinct CDR3 sequences, about 15% occurring once. Sequencing input: whole blood. These receptors were obtained from an adult who was a healthcare worker with PCR-confirmed SARS-CoV-2 infection or an uninfected control (not recorded which).

V and J are TRBV10-3 and TRBJ2-2; 8 bases are a match to TRBD2. The length of the CDR3 is 14 residues. Germline V gene sequence: CDR1 ENHRY, CDR2 SYGVKD. Trimming at V came to 8 bases and at J to 0 bases, leaving 2 bases not matched to a gene. The CDR3 loop reads CAIPGGANTGELFF. The CDR3 coding sequence is TGTGCCATCCCCGGGGGGGCGAACACCGGGGAGCTGTTTTTT.

This clonotype was recorded a few times. The chain links TRBV20-1 to TRBJ2-7; no reliable D call. V was cut by 0 bases and J by 3 bases, with 6 bases left in between. Germline values: CDR1 DFQATT, CDR2 SNEGSKA (reference sequence). The CDR3 extends over 12 amino acids. The CDR3 bases are TGCAGTGCTAGAGACATCGACTACGAGCAGTACTTC. Protein product: CSARDIDYEQYF.

In this sample, this clonotype turned up a few times. V is TRBV20-1 and J is TRBJ2-3, with 10 bases that match TRBD2. J was trimmed by 0 bases and V by 4 bases; bases with no gene match: 4. Germline values: CDR1 DFQATT, CDR2 SNEGSKA (reference sequence). The CDR3 length is 15 residues. The CDR3 coding sequence is TGCAGTGCTACCTTACTAGCGGGGAGCACAGATACGCAGTATTTT. Its translation is CSATLLAGSTDTQYF.

The chain employs TRBV5-4 and TRBJ1-4, with D tentatively TRBD1 (5 bases). Germline V lookup: CDR1 SGHNT, CDR2 YYREEE (reference sequence). V was clipped by 3 bases and J by 4 bases, with 13 bases between them. CDR3 size: 15 residues. CDR3 DNA sequence: TGTGCCAGCAGCTCCCAGCAGGGATTTAATGAAAAACTGTTTTTT. Its protein is CASSSQQGFNEKLFF.

The V and J genes are TRBV2 and TRBJ1-1; 7 bases line up with TRBD1. Germline V gene sequence: CDR1 SNHLY, CDR2 FYNNEI. The CDR3 is made up of 15 amino acids. The J segment lost 1 base and the V segment lost 6 bases, leaving 8 bases of the junction unmatched. CDR3 DNA: TGTGCCAGCAGCGTACAGGGGAGAAGGAACACTGAAGCTTTCTTT. Amino acids: CASSVQGRRNTEAFF.

A few counts support this clonotype. V is TRBV20-1 and J is TRBJ1-6, with D perhaps matching TRBD1 (5 bases). The V gene lost 5 bases and the J gene lost 10 bases, with 18 bases spanning the gap. In germline, CDR1 is DFQATT, CDR2 SNEGSKA (reference sequence). The CDR3 sequence is 14 residues long. In nucleotides, the CDR3 is TGCAGTGCTGTCCCCCAGGGTTGGGGATCACCCCTCCACTTT. Its translation is CSAVPQGWGSPLHF.

The table lists this clonotype with a few counts. The genes are TRBV4-1 and TRBJ2-7, with D unclear. The CDR3 runs 13 residues. Looked up from germline, CDR1 is MGHRA and CDR2 is YSYEKL. The ends were cut back, 3 bases at V and 5 bases at J, with 11 bases in the middle. CDR3 region: CASSQSASHEQYF. CDR3 DNA: TGCGCCAGCAGCCAGTCGGCGTCCCACGAGCAGTACTTC.